This T cell receptor (beta chain) is drawn from a study of blood T cell repertoires in COVID-19 (dated by TCRdb to the early 2020s). About the investigation overall: Collaborator samples came from the United States, Italy and Spain and covered acute and convalescent phases of COVID-19. The prospective study material was composed of cDNA or gDNA derived from T cells, B-cell-depleted T cells, or PBMCs. Where available, HLA class I and class II types were obtained from metadata supplied by the sample provider rather than from assay-based typing. Samples were obtained from the ongoing ImmuneRACE study (first 160 participants) and from about 1,300 subjects provided by 6 global collaborators. Nearly every sample came with metadata listing a de-identified subject ID, COVID-19 status, age in years and sex. The dataset comprised deeply sampled blood TCRbeta repertoires from subjects exposed to, actively infected with, or recovered from COVID-19. The repertoires were released in a freely available public database meant as a resource for research on the immune response to SARS-CoV-2. General findings and caveats noted by the study authors: The quantity of clinical and demographic metadata differed by source and by participant and was supplied without curation.

About this clone itself: What antigen it recognizes has not been identified. No much larger clone exists at a distance of one base, and base qualities are not known.

TCRbeta CDR3 regions were amplified from genomic DNA by means of the immunoSEQ Assay, a bias-controlled multiplex PCR. As for the original processing: The number of nucleated cells in each sample was estimated by amplification of reference gene primers within the assay. To quantify the absolute abundance of each unique TCRbeta CDR3 rearrangement, sequence reads were collapsed and filtered. Productive Simpson clonality was computed per sample as the square root of Simpson's diversity index over productive rearrangements. Imported from immuneACCESS, the table was reduced by TCRdb to in-frame sequences with V and J called. These copies leave out some clones; in studies compared against another copy, an unresolved V gene accounts for under half, and the cause of the remainder is not known. The V and J calls and clone size come from that table; D and trimming were worked out from the DNA. The sample records about 170,000 clones, about nine tenths of which are singletons. The ten largest clones capture roughly 5% of the sample.

V ends up 6 bases short and J 6 bases short, with an unmatched junction base count of 9. The CDR3, cysteine through phenylalanine, is 14 amino acids long. This entry keeps only the CDR3 DNA: 42 bases, framed from base 1. CDR1 and CDR2, per the germline V gene (reference sequence), are SSHAT and FNYEAQ. One collaborating source in Seattle enrolled patients during active infection and followed them longitudinally through the course of disease. The collaborating institutions used their own protocols to collect whole blood in K2EDTA tubes. For TCRbeta analysis, collaborators shipped samples in one of three forms: frozen whole blood, isolated PBMCs, or DNA extracted from either of those sample types.

The chain joins TRBV7-7 to TRBJ2-7, with 9 bases aligning to TRBD1. The sequenced material came from peripheral blood. The origin of this receptor is a man between 18 and 35 years old with COVID-19, enrolled during active disease. The CDR3 reads CASSPDRGWSEQYF. The DNA sequence reads TGTGCCAGCAGTCCCGACAGGGGGTGGAGCGAGCAGTACTTC.